This TCR beta chain was retrieved from a study of beta chain features in type 1 diabetes. Study outcomes and limitations: All four CD4+ subsets from Type 1 diabetes patients carried moderately but significantly shorter TCRB CDR3s. Within the patient group, naive, central memory and Treg TCRB repertoires appeared more similar to each other than within healthy donors.

Expressed TCRB transcripts were sequenced after all isolated RNA was converted to cDNA. Sequenced by immunoSEQ multiplex PCR; TCRdb stores in-frame clones only, minus some. The sample holds about 450,000 clones, about an eighth seen once. On this clone itself: The target antigen is unknown.

V lost 5 bases and J lost 0, with 13 bases in between. Germline CDR1 LNHNV, CDR2 YYDKDF (reference sequence). This CDR3 is 15 amino acids long. The rearrangement joins TRBV15 to TRBJ1-1; D call uncertain. The sequenced sample consisted of naive CD4+ T cells from blood. The source of this sequence is a woman aged 18-29 years in good health. The CDR3, as DNA: TGTGCCACCAGCCTTTCGAAGGGCTTGAACACTGAAGCTTTCTTT. Translated: CATSLSKGLNTEAFF.